Below, 30 T cell receptor beta chains from the same sample are listed, as sequenced in a study of long-term antiretroviral therapy in people with HIV. immunoSEQ v3.0 was run at survey level. Generated by immunoSEQ multiplex PCR, the TCRdb table keeps only in-frame clones and is missing some. The profile shows about 50,000 clones, about 86% of them singletons. This sample comprised unsorted PBMCs, obtained 0.8 years after starting antiretroviral therapy. These receptor sequences come from a woman aged 18-30 years with HIV.

The rearrangement links TRBV19 to TRBJ2-7, with D tentatively TRBD1 or TRBD2 (5 bases each). Germline values: CDR1 LNHDA, CDR2 SQIVND (reference sequence). Trimming left V 2 bases short and J 3 bases short, with 17 bases between. This CDR3 comprises 16 residues. CDR3 nucleotide sequence: TGTGCCAGTAGTATATCGGGGCCCATAACCCTCTACGAGCAGTACTTC. Translating it yields CASSISGPITLYEQYF.

This rearrangement joins TRBV4-3 to TRBJ2-5; D ambiguous. This CDR3 is 14 amino acids long. V shed 0 bases and J shed 3 bases, with 8 bases lying between them. Germline V gene sequence: CDR1 LGHNA, CDR2 YSLEER. CDR3 in amino acids: CASSQDLAEETQYF. In DNA form, the CDR3 reads TGCGCCAGCAGCCAAGATTTGGCAGAAGAGACCCAGTACTTC.

The V gene is TRBV7-8, the J gene TRBJ2-7; TRBD1 matches at 8 bases. CDR1 SGHVS and CDR2 FQNEAQ come from the germline V gene. CDR3 length: 14 amino acids. The J segment lost 3 bases and the V segment lost 9 bases, leaving 10 bases of the junction unmatched. CDR3 in DNA: TGTGCCAGGGAATTAGGACAGGGCAGCTACGAGCAGTACTTC. It encodes CARELGQGSYEQYF.

The chain employs TRBV5-8 and TRBJ2-7; 10 bases fit TRBD2. The CDR3 is 17 residues long. The V and J ends lost 4 bases and 0 bases, in that order; junction bases with no gene match: 10. CDR1 SGHTS and CDR2 YDEGEE come from the germline V gene. CDR3 residues: CASSRVRPSGSSYEQYF. As DNA, the CDR3 is TGTGCCAGCAGCCGGGTCAGGCCTAGCGGGAGCTCCTACGAGCAGTACTTC.

The J gene is TRBJ2-4, the V gene TRBV5-1; 8 bases map to TRBD2. Germline V gives CDR1 SGHRS, CDR2 YFSETQ. The J segment lost 3 bases and the V segment lost 0 bases, leaving 8 bases of the junction unmatched. This CDR3 contains 17 residues. This CDR3 reads CASSLDPLAGGKNIQYF. In nucleotides, the CDR3 is TGCGCCAGCAGCTTGGACCCCCTGGCGGGGGGCAAAAACATTCAGTACTTC.

The chain carries TRBV7-2 and TRBJ2-1; 11 nucleotides align to TRBD2. The germline gives CDR1 SGHTA, CDR2 FQGNSA. The CDR3 contains 17 residues. With V trimmed by 0 bases and J by 5 bases, 6 bases remained unmatched. The CDR3 is CASSLARLAGTHNEQFF. CDR3 in DNA: TGTGCCAGCAGCTTAGCGAGACTAGCGGGGACCCACAATGAGCAGTTCTTC.

The chain is built from TRBV6-6 and TRBJ2-6; D is undetermined. Per germline, CDR1 MNHNY and CDR2 SVGAGI (reference sequence). Trimming pared 4 bases from V and 0 bases from J, leaving 7 bases between. CDR3 length equals 15 residues. The CDR3 sequence is CASSSSTSGANVLTF. The CDR3 DNA follows: TGTGCCAGCAGTTCGTCTACCTCTGGGGCCAACGTCCTGACTTTC.

The chain joins TRBV27 to TRBJ2-7, with TRBD2 as a possible D gene (6 bases). The germline CDR1 and CDR2 sequences are MNHEY and SMNVEV (reference sequence). The V and J ends lost 6 bases and 0 bases respectively, with 12 bases between them. The CDR3 sequence is 14 residues long. The CDR3 region has the DNA TGTGCCAGCAGCAAGAACGGGGGCTCCTACGAGCAGTACTTC. Its translation: CASSKNGGSYEQYF.

This clone appeared a few times. This chain links TRBV28 with TRBJ1-2; D is unclear. The CDR3 length is 14 residues. Trimming removed 7 bases from V and 2 bases from J, with 14 bases in between. Germline V gene sequence: CDR1 MDHEN, CDR2 SYDVKM. This CDR3 is CASTIPRHNYGYTF. The CDR3 nucleotides read TGTGCCAGCACCATCCCTCGACACAACTATGGCTACACCTTC.

This chain joins TRBV19 and TRBJ2-7; 7 bases agree with TRBD1. The ends lost 7 bases at V and 1 base at J; junction bases unmatched: 4. Germline V gives CDR1 LNHDA, CDR2 SQIVND (reference sequence). CDR3 length equals 13 residues. The DNA for the CDR3 is TGTGCCAGTACGGGACAGCCTTCCTACGAGCAGTACTTC. Translating gives CASTGQPSYEQYF. The whole variable domain, filled in from reference TRBV19 and TRBJ2-7, reads DGGITQSPKYLFRKEGQNVTLSCEQNLNHDAMYWYRQDPGQGLRLIYYSQIVNDFQKGDIAEGYSVSREKKESFPLTVTSAQKNPTAFYLCASTGQPSYEQYFGPGTRLTVT.

The chain recombines TRBV6-1 with TRBJ2-2; 11 bases are shared with TRBD2. Germline lookup yields CDR1 MNHNS and CDR2 SASEGT. The CDR3 runs 14 residues. V shed 7 bases, J shed 5 bases, and the junction held 3 bases outside the gene matches. Here the CDR3 reads CASIAGGRTGELFF. The CDR3 nucleotides are TGTGCCAGCATAGCGGGAGGGCGGACCGGGGAGCTGTTTTTT.

In DNA, the CDR3 is TGTGCCAGCAGCGTAGTACCCGGAGAATCTGAAGCTTTCTTT. As protein: CASSVVPGESEAFF. The V call is TRBV9, the J call TRBJ1-1; D is undetermined. The germline V and J ends were trimmed by 0 bases and 6 bases, with 12 bases remaining between them. CDR1 and CDR2 from the germline V gene are SGDLS and YYNGEE. CDR3 size: 14 residues.

The rearrangement uses TRBV5-4 and TRBJ2-2, with 14 bases identical to TRBD2. After removal of 0 bases from V and 3 bases from J, the junction contained 4 bases not matched to a gene. This CDR3 region has 18 residues. The germline V gene encodes CDR1 SGHNT and CDR2 YYREEE (reference sequence). The CDR3 nucleotides are TGTGCCAGCAGCTTGGCACGACTAGCGGGAGGGGACACCGGGGAGCTGTTTTTT. This sequence encodes CASSLARLAGGDTGELFF.

J is TRBJ2-3 and V is TRBV7-9, with D uncertain. Germline assignment: CDR1 SEHNR and CDR2 FQNEAQ (reference sequence). This CDR3 is 15 amino acids long. V was cut by 1 base and J by 3 bases, with 11 bases left in between. CDR3 in DNA: TGTGCCAGCAGCTTAGATAGGGCAGCAACAGATACGCAGTATTTT. Its protein product is CASSLDRAATDTQYF.

The rearrangement uses TRBV6-1 and TRBJ2-5; TRBD1 matches 7 bases. V lost 4 bases to trimming and J lost 5 bases; unmatched junction nucleotides: 10. CDR3 length: 15 residues. The V gene's germline CDR1 is MNHNS and CDR2 SASEGT. The CDR3 DNA is TGTGCCAGCAGTGGAAAGGACAGGCTGCGGGAGACCCAGTACTTC. It encodes CASSGKDRLRETQYF.

For this clone: Other nucleotide sequences from this sample produce the same CDR3. The chain has TRBV5-1 and TRBJ2-7, with TRBD2 identical over 9 bases. In germline, CDR1 is SGHRS, CDR2 YFSETQ. The CDR3 has 16 residues. Trimming removed 0 bases from V and 3 bases from J; junction bases left unmatched: 7. DNA of the CDR3: TGCGCCAGCAGCTTGGTATCCCCACTAGCGGGCTACGAGCAGTACTTC. Translating it yields CASSLVSPLAGYEQYF.

The rearrangement joins TRBV6-5 to TRBJ2-7; D unresolved. Germline V gene data show CDR1 as MNHEY and CDR2 as SVGAGI. The CDR3 is made up of 11 amino acids. V was shortened by 6 bases and J by 0 bases, with 3 bases between the two germline ends. CDR3: CASRSSYEQYF. As DNA, the CDR3 is TGTGCCAGCAGGAGCTCCTACGAGCAGTACTTC.

The count of this clone is one. The J gene is TRBJ1-3, the V gene TRBV12-5; TRBD1 agrees at 9 bases. The V and J ends lost 1 base and 3 bases, in that order; junction bases with no gene match: 7. The CDR3 length is 17 residues. CDR1 is LGHNT and CDR2 is FRNRAP in the germline V gene. The CDR3 is CASGLDAGTGYGNTIYF. DNA of the CDR3: TGTGCTAGTGGTTTGGATGCCGGGACAGGGTATGGAAACACCATATATTTT.

This clone has just a few counts. The V call is TRBV6-6, the J call TRBJ2-7; D perhaps matches TRBD1 (6 bases). Deletions cut 2 bases from V and 5 bases from J, with 7 bases between. Germline loops: CDR1 MNHNY, CDR2 SVGAGI (reference sequence). This CDR3 is built from 12 residues. The CDR3 here is CASSYDRNEQYF. The CDR3 bases are TGTGCCAGCAGTTACGACAGGAACGAGCAGTACTTC.

This chain links TRBV9 with TRBJ2-5, with 9 bases lining up with TRBD1. The trim removed 7 bases at V and 1 base at J, leaving 14 bases unmatched. The CDR3 runs 17 residues. From germline, CDR1 is SGDLS and CDR2 YYNGEE. The CDR3 loop reads CASSGQGSFGSQETQYF. CDR3 sequence (DNA): TGTGCCAGCTCGGGACAGGGCTCCTTCGGATCCCAAGAGACCCAGTACTTC.

V gene TRBV27 combines with J gene TRBJ1-2; 7 positions agree with TRBD1. After removal of 5 bases from V and 3 bases from J, the junction contained 9 bases not matched to a gene. The CDR3 runs 15 residues. From germline, CDR1 is MNHEY and CDR2 SMNVEV (reference sequence). The CDR3 sequence: CASSPSGGGYYGYTF. As DNA, the CDR3 is TGTGCCAGCAGTCCCTCGGGAGGGGGCTACTATGGCTACACCTTC.

V usage is TRBV11-3 and J usage is TRBJ2-7; D is unresolved. This CDR3 contains 13 residues. V was clipped by 3 bases and J by 1 base, with 7 bases between them. Germline V gene data show CDR1 as SGHNT and CDR2 as YENEEA. The CDR3 is CASSFGRSYEQYF. CDR3 coding DNA: TGTGCCAGCAGCTTCGGACGGTCCTACGAGCAGTACTTC. The whole variable domain, filled in from reference TRBV11-3 and TRBJ2-7, reads EAGVVQSPRYKIIEKKQPVAFWCNPISGHNTLYWYLQNLGQGPELLIRYENEEAVDDSQLPKDRFSAERLKGVDSTLKIQPAELGDSAVYLCASSFGRSYEQYFGPGTRLTVT.

The chain links TRBV9 to TRBJ2-7; 11 positions match TRBD2. Losses at the gene ends were 2 bases for V and 3 bases for J; bases not matched to a gene: 1. Germline loops: CDR1 SGDLS, CDR2 YYNGEE. This CDR3 region has 14 residues. The CDR3 here is CASSVGLADYEQYF. CDR3 sequence (DNA): TGTGCCAGCAGCGTGGGACTAGCGGACTACGAGCAGTACTTC. The variable domain in full, completed from reference TRBV9 and TRBJ2-7, reads DSGVTQTPKHLITATGQRVTLRCSPRSGDLSVYWYQQSLDQGLQFLIQYYNGEERAKGNILERFSAQQFPDLHSELNLSSLELGDSALYFCASSVGLADYEQYFGPGTRLTVT.

This clone has more than one count but fewer than ten. The rearrangement uses TRBV6-6 and TRBJ1-3; 7 positions agree with TRBD1. CDR3 length: 14 amino acids. Trimming took 10 bases from V and 0 from J; bases not matched to a gene: 6. Germline V gene lookup returns CDR1 MNHNY and CDR2 SVGAGI (reference sequence). The CDR3: CATNRGFSGNTIYF. As DNA, the CDR3 is TGTGCCACCAACAGGGGTTTCTCTGGAAACACCATATATTTT.

The J gene is TRBJ2-1, the V gene TRBV11-3; D not certain. Trimming took off 4 bases at V and 1 base at J, with 5 bases between the two ends. CDR3 length: 13 residues. Germline V gene lookup returns CDR1 SGHNT and CDR2 YENEEA. The CDR3 sequence: CASSSESYNEQFF. The DNA for the CDR3 is TGTGCCAGCAGCTCCGAGTCCTACAATGAGCAGTTCTTC.

The chain recombines TRBV7-3 with TRBJ2-2, with 7 bases fitting TRBD2. This CDR3 spans 17 amino acids. Germline V CDR1 and CDR2: SGHTA, FQGTGA. Unmatched junction bases numbered 8, after V lost 4 bases and J lost 0 bases. The CDR3 loop is CASSSSPAGANTGELFF. The CDR3 region has the DNA TGTGCCAGCAGCTCGTCCCCGGCGGGGGCGAACACCGGGGAGCTGTTTTTT.

The CDR3 spells CASSPSGNTYEQYF. The CDR3 DNA reads TGTGCCAGCAGTCCTAGCGGAAACACCTACGAGCAGTACTTC. The chain recombines TRBV27 with TRBJ2-5; 7 nucleotides match TRBD2. The J call may be wrong; the DNA end is better matched by TRBJ2-7. The CDR3 runs to 14 residues. Germline V gene data show CDR1 as MNHEY and CDR2 as SMNVEV (reference sequence).

The genes are TRBV6-5 and TRBJ2-7; a possible D gene is TRBD1 (6 bases). This CDR3 region has 12 residues. The germline gives CDR1 MNHEY, CDR2 SVGAGI. V dropped 6 bases and J dropped 2 bases, with 8 bases sitting between them. The CDR3 bases are TGTGCCAGCAGCGGACAGACCTACGAGCAGTACTTC. Its protein product is CASSGQTYEQYF.

The gene calls are TRBV5-4 and TRBJ2-5; 7 nucleotides match TRBD2. V gave up 5 bases and J gave up 5 bases; unmatched junction bases: 6. CDR1 and CDR2 (germline): SGHNT, YYREEE (reference sequence). This CDR3 has 13 amino acids. CDR3 amino acids: CASSGRAGETQYF. Here the CDR3 DNA reads TGTGCCAGCAGTGGGAGGGCCGGTGAGACCCAGTACTTC.

The genes are TRBV19 and TRBJ1-3, with D tentatively TRBD1 (5 bases). Germline V gives CDR1 LNHDA, CDR2 SQIVND (reference sequence). Trimming shortened V by 2 bases and J by 1 base, and 12 bases separated the two germline ends. The CDR3 is made up of 16 amino acids. CDR3 DNA sequence: TGTGCCAGTAGTATATCCGTGAGGGGTTCTGGAAACACCATATATTTT. The encoded protein is CASSISVRGSGNTIYF.